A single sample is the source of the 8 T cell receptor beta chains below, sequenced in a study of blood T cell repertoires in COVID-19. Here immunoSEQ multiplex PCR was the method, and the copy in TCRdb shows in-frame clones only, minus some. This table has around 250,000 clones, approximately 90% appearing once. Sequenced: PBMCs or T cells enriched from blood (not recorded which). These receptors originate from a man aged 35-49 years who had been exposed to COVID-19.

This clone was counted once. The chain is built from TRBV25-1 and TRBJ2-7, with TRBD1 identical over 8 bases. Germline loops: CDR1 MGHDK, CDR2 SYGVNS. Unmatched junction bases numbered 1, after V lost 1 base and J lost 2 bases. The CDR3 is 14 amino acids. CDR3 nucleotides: TGTGCCAGCAGTGAATCGACAGGGGCCTACGAGCAGTACTTC. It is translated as CASSESTGAYEQYF.

As DNA, the CDR3 is TGTGCCAGCAGTGAACCGGGACAGGGTCACGAGCAGTACTTC. It yields the protein CASSEPGQGHEQYF. This chain links TRBV2 with TRBJ2-7; TRBD1 matches at 9 bases. Per germline, CDR1 SNHLY and CDR2 FYNNEI. CDR3 size: 14 residues. Trimming took 2 bases from V and 5 from J; bases not matched to a gene: 4.

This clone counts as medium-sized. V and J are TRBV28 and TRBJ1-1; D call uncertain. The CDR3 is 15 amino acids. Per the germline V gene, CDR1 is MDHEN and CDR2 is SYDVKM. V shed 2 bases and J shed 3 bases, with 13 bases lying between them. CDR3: CASSLEAAPDTEAFF. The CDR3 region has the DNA TGTGCCAGCAGTTTAGAGGCAGCCCCCGACACTGAAGCTTTCTTT.

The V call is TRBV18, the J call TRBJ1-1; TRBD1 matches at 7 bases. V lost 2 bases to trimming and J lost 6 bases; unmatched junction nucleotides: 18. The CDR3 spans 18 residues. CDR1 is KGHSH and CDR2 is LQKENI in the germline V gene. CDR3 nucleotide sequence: TGTGCCAGCTCACCAGTATCTATACAGGGGCGGAATGGCGCTGAAGCTTTCTTT. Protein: CASSPVSIQGRNGAEAFF. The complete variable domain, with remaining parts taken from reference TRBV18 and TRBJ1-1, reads NAGVMQNPRHLVRRRGQEARLRCSPMKGHSHVYWYRQLPEEGLKFMVYLQKENIIDESGMPKERFSAEFPKEGPSILRIQQVVRGDSAAYFCASSPVSIQGRNGAEAFFGQGTRLTVV.

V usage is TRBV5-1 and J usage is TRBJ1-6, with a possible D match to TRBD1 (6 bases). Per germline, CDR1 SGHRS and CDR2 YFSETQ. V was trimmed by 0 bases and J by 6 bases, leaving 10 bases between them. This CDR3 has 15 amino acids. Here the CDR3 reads CASSLEGVGNSPLHF. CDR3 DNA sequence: TGCGCCAGCAGCTTGGAGGGGGTGGGTAATTCACCCCTCCACTTT.

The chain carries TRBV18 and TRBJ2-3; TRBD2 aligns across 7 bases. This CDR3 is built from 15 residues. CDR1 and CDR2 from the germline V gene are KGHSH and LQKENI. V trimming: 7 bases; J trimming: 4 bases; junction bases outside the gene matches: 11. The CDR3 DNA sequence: TGTGCCAGCTGCCCAGGCGGGGGAACATCAGATACGCAGTATTTT. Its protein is CASCPGGGTSDTQYF.

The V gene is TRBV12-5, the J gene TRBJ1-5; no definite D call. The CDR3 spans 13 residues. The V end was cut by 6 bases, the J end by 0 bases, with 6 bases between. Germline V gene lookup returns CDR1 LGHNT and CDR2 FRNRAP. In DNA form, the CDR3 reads TGTGCTAGTGGAATTAATAGCAATCAGCCCCAGCATTTT. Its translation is CASGINSNQPQHF. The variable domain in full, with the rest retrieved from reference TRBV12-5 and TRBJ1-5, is DARVTQTPRHKVTEMGQEVTMRCQPILGHNTVFWYRQTMMQGLELLAYFRNRAPLDDSGMPKDRFSAEMPDATLATLKIQPSEPRDSAVYFCASGINSNQPQHFGDGTRLSIL.

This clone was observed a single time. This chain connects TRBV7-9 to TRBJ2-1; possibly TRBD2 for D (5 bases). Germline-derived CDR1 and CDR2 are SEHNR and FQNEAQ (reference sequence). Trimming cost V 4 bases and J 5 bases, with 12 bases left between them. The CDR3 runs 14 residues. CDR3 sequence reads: CASSYSVTHNEQFF. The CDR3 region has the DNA TGTGCCAGCAGCTATAGCGTTACACACAATGAGCAGTTCTTC.